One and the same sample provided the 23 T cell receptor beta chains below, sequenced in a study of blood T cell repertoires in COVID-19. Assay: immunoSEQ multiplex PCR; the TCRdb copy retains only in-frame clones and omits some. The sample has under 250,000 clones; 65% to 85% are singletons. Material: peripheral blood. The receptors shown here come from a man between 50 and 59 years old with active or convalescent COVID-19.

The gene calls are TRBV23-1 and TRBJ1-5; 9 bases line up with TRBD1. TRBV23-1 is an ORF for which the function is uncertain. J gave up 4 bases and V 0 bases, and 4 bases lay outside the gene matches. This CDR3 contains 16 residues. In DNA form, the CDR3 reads TGCGCCAGCAGTCAATCGGGACAGGGAATTAATCAGCCCCAGCATTTT. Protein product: CASSQSGQGINQPQHF.

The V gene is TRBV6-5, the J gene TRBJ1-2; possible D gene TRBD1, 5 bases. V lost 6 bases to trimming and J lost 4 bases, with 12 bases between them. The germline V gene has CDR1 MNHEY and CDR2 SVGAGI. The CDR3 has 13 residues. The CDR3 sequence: CASRETALYGYTF. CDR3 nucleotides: TGTGCCAGCAGAGAGACAGCCCTCTATGGCTACACCTTC.

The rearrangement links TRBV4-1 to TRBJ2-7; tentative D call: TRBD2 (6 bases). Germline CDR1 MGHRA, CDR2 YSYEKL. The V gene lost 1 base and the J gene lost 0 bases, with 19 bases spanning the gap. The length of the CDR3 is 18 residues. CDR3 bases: TGCGCCAGCAGCCAAGGGCTAGTGGGGGGATTGAGCTCCTACGAGCAGTACTTC. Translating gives CASSQGLVGGLSSYEQYF.

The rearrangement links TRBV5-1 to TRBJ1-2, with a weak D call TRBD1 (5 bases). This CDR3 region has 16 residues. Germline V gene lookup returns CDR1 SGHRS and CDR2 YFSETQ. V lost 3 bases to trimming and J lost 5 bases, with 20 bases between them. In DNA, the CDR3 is TGCGCCAGCAGCTCGCTGACAGACCTTTCGAAGTATGGCTACACCTTC. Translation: CASSSLTDLSKYGYTF.

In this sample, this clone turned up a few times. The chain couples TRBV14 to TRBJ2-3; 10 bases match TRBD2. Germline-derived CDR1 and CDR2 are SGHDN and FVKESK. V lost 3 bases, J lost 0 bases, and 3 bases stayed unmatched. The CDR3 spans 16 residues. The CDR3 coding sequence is TGTGCCAGCAGCCACCGACTAGCGGGTAGCACAGATACGCAGTATTTT. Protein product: CASSHRLAGSTDTQYF.

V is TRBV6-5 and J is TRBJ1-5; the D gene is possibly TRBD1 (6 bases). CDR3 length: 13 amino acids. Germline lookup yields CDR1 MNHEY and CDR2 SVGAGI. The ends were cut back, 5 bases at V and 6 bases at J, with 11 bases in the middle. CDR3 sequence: CASSLGGGQPQHF. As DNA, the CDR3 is TGTGCCAGCAGTCTAGGGGGGGGTCAGCCCCAGCATTTT.

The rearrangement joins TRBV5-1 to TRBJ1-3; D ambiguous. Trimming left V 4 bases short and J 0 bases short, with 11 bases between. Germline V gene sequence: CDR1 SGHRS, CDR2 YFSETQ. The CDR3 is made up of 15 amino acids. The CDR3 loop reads CASSPTLSSGNTIYF. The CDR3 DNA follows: TGCGCCAGCAGCCCTACGCTGAGCTCTGGAAACACCATATATTTT.

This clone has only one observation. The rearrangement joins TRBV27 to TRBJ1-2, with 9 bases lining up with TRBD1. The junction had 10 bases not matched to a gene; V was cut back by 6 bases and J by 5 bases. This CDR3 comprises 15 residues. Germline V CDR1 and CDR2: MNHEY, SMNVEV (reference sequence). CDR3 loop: CASRKPGQGFYGYTF. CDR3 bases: TGTGCCAGCAGGAAACCGGGACAGGGTTTTTATGGCTACACCTTC.

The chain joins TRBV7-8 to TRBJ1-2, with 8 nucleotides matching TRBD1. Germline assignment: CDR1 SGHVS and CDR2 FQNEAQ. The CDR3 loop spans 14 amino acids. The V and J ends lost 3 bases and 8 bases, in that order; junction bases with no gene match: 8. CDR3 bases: TGTGCCAGCAGCTTCGGACAGGGACGGATGGGCTACACCTTC. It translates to CASSFGQGRMGYTF.

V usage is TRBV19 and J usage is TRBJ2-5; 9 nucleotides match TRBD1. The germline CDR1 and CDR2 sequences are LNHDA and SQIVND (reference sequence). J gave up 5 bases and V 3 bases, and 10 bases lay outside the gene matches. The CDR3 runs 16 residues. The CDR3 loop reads CASSMGQGVRTETQYF. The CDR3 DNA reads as TGTGCCAGTAGTATGGGACAGGGAGTTCGAACGGAGACCCAGTACTTC.

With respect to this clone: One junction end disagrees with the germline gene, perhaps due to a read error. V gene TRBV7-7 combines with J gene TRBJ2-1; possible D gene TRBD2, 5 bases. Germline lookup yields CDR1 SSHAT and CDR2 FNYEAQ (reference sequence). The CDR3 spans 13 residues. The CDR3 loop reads CASSLEGGFEQFF. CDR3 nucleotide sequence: TGTGCTAGCAGCTTAGAAGGAGGATTTGAGCAGTTCTTC.

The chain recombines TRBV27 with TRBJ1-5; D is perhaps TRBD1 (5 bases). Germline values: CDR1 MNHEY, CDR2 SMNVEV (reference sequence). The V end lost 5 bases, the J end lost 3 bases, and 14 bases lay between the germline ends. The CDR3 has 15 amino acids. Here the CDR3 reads CASSRVGGFNQPQHF. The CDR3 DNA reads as TGTGCCAGCAGTCGAGTCGGGGGATTCAATCAGCCCCAGCATTTT.

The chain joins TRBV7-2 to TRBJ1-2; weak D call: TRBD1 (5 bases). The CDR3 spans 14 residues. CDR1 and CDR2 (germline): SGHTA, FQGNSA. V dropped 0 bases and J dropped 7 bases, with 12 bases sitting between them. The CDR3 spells CASSLARTSGGYTF. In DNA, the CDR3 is TGTGCCAGCAGCTTAGCGCGGACATCTGGTGGCTACACCTTC.

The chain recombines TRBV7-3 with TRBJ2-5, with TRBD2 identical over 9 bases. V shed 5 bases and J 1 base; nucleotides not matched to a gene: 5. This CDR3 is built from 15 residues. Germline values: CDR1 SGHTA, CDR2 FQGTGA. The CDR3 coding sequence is TGTGCCAGCAGCCTGGGACTAGCAGTCCAAGAGACCCAGTACTTC. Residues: CASSLGLAVQETQYF. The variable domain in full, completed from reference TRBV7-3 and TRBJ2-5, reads GAGVSQTPSNKVTEKGKYVELRCDPISGHTALYWYRQSLGQGPEFLIYFQGTGAADDSGLPNDRFFAVRPEGSVSTLKIQRTERGDSAVYLCASSLGLAVQETQYFGPGTRLLVL.

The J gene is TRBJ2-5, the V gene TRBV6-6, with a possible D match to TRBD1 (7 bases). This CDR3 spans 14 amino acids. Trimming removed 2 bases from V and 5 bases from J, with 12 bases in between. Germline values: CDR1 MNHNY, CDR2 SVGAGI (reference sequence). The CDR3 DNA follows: TGTGCCAGCAGTTACCAGGGGGGCCGGGAGACCCAGTACTTC. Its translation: CASSYQGGRETQYF.

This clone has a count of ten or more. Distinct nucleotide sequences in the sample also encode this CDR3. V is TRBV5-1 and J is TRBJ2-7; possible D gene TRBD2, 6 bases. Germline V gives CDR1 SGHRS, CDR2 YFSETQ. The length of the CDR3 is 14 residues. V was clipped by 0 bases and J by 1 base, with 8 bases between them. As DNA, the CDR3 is TGCGCCAGCAGCTTGGCCGGGGGATCCTACGAGCAGTACTTC. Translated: CASSLAGGSYEQYF.

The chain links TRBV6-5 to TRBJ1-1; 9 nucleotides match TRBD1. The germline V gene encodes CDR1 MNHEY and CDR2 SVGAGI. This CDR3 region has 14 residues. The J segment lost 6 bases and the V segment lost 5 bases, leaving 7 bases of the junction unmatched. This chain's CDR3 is CASSRGTGSAEAFF. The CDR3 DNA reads TGTGCCAGCAGTCGCGGGACAGGGTCCGCTGAAGCTTTCTTT.

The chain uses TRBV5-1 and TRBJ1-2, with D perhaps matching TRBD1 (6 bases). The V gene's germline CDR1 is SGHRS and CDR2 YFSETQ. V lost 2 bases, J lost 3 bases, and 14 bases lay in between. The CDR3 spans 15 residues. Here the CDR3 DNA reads TGCGCCAGCAGCTTTACAGGGCAGCCTTACTATGGCTACACCTTC. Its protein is CASSFTGQPYYGYTF.

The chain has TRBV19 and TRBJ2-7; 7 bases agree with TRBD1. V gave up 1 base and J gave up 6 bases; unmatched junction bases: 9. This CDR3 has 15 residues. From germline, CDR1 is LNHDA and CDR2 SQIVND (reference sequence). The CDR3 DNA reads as TGTGCCAGTAGTATAGGGGGGACAGTATTGGGCGAGCAGTACTTC. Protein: CASSIGGTVLGEQYF.

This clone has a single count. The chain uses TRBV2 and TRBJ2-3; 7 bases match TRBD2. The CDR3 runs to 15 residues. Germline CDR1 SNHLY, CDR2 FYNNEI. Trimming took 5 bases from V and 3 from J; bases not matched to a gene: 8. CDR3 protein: CASSPPSGSTDTQYF. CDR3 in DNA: TGTGCCAGCAGTCCTCCTAGCGGCTCTACAGATACGCAGTATTTT.

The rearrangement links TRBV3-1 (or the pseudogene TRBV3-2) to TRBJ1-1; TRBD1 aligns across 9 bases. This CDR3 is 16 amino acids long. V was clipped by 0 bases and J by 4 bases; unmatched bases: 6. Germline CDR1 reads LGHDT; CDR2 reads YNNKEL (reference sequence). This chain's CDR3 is CASSQEPGQGSTEAFF. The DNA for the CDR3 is TGTGCCAGCAGCCAAGAACCGGGACAGGGATCCACTGAAGCTTTCTTT.

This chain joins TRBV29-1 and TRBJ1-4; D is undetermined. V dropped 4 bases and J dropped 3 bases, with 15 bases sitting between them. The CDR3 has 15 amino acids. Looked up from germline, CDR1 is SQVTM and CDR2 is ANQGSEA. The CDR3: CSVGARGIPNEKLFF. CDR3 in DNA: TGCAGCGTTGGGGCCCGGGGTATACCTAATGAAAAACTGTTTTTT.

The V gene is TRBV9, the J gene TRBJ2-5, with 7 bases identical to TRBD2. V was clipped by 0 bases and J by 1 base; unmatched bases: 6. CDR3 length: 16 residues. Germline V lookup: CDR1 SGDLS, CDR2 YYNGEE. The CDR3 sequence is CASSVGTSAFQETQYF. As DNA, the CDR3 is TGTGCCAGCAGCGTAGGAACTAGCGCATTCCAAGAGACCCAGTACTTC.